The 13 T cell receptor beta chains presented below share a single source sample, sequenced in a study of T cell responses to AZD1222 COVID-19 vaccine. Data came from immunoSEQ multiplex PCR; TCRdb stores just in-frame clones and leaves some out. Among over 150,000 clones, 87% were seen once, and the ten largest hold roughly 2.5%. This specimen consisted of peripheral blood, obtained on day 0 of AZD1222 vaccination. These receptors all come from an adult in good health.

The rearrangement joins TRBV5-1 to TRBJ2-1, with 9 bases identical to TRBD1. The CDR3 spans 16 residues. The V gene end was trimmed by 3 bases and the J gene end by 7 bases; junction bases not matched to a gene: 11. Germline assignment: CDR1 SGHRS and CDR2 YFSETQ. CDR3 coding DNA: TGCGCCAGCAGCTCACACCCTGGGACAGGGCCTAATGAGCAGTTCTTC. Protein: CASSSHPGTGPNEQFF.

This chain connects TRBV6-1 to TRBJ2-3, with no clear D. V lost 2 bases to trimming and J lost 0 bases, with 9 bases between them. The CDR3 sequence is 15 residues long. Germline CDR1 and CDR2: MNHNS and SASEGT. The chain's CDR3 is CASSESGRSTDTQYF. The CDR3 nucleotides read TGTGCCAGCAGTGAATCTGGCAGGAGCACAGATACGCAGTATTTT.

This clone was seen a single time. The chain couples TRBV19 to TRBJ2-1, with TRBD1 matching 8 bases. V dropped 5 bases and J dropped 10; count of bases not matched to a gene: 7. This CDR3 contains 13 residues. Germline V gene sequence: CDR1 LNHDA, CDR2 SQIVND (reference sequence). The CDR3 nucleotides are TGTGCCAGTAGTCCGAGGGGACAGGCGGAGCAGTTCTTC. It is translated as CASSPRGQAEQFF.

V and J are TRBV6-1 and TRBJ1-3, with unresolved D. Trimming removed 1 base from V and 4 bases from J, with 17 bases in between. The CDR3 consists of 17 residues. CDR1 MNHNS and CDR2 SASEGT come from the germline V gene. CDR3 in DNA: TGTGCCAGCAGTGAAGTCTTCTACCCCGAGTCCGGAAACACCATATATTTT. This translates into CASSEVFYPESGNTIYF.

This chain links TRBV19 with TRBJ2-7; 7 nucleotides agree with TRBD2. This CDR3 spans 13 amino acids. Germline V lookup: CDR1 LNHDA, CDR2 SQIVND (reference sequence). V was clipped by 5 bases and J by 6 bases; unmatched bases: 7. CDR3 loop: CASSPGGSIEQYF. CDR3 DNA sequence: TGTGCCAGTAGTCCCGGGGGGTCGATCGAGCAGTACTTC.

The chain carries TRBV30 and TRBJ1-1; no reliable D call. The germline V gene encodes CDR1 GTSNPN and CDR2 SVGIG (reference sequence). The CDR3 is 13 residues long. V lost 5 bases, J lost 4 bases, and 14 bases lay in between. The CDR3 loop reads CAWDPSMGTEAFF. CDR3 DNA: TGTGCCTGGGACCCCTCTATGGGCACTGAAGCTTTCTTT.

This clone occurred many times. This chain connects TRBV28 to TRBJ2-5; D call uncertain. V gave up 5 bases and J gave up 0 bases, with 10 bases separating them. Germline V gene lookup returns CDR1 MDHEN and CDR2 SYDVKM. The CDR3 length is 14 residues. In DNA form, the CDR3 reads TGTGCCAGCAGTCCATTGACGTACCAAGAGACCCAGTACTTC. Its translation: CASSPLTYQETQYF.

There are a few counts of this clone. The chain is built from TRBV27 and TRBJ2-4, with a possible D match to TRBD2 (5 bases). Germline lookup yields CDR1 MNHEY and CDR2 SMNVEV (reference sequence). The CDR3 contains 15 residues. V was trimmed by 5 bases and J by 0 bases, leaving 11 bases between them. CDR3 in DNA: TGTGCCAGCAGTCCTAGCCCCTTAGCCAAAAACATTCAGTACTTC. Amino acid sequence: CASSPSPLAKNIQYF.

V is TRBV19 and J is TRBJ1-3; possibly TRBD1 for D (6 bases). Trimming removed 9 bases at V and 2 bases at J, with 17 bases between. Germline V gene sequence: CDR1 LNHDA, CDR2 SQIVND (reference sequence). CDR3 length equals 15 residues. This chain's CDR3 is CASGRGQRTGNTIYF. The CDR3 DNA is TGTGCCAGCGGCAGAGGACAGCGCACTGGAAACACCATATATTTT. Combining the CDR3 with reference TRBV19 and TRBJ1-3 gives the whole variable domain DGGITQSPKYLFRKEGQNVTLSCEQNLNHDAMYWYRQDPGQGLRLIYYSQIVNDFQKGDIAEGYSVSREKKESFPLTVTSAQKNPTAFYLCASGRGQRTGNTIYFGEGSWLTVV.

The chain uses TRBV18 and TRBJ1-1; a possible D gene is TRBD1 (5 bases). Trimming removed 5 bases from V and 1 base from J, with 11 bases in between. The CDR3 is 14 residues long. The germline CDR1 and CDR2 sequences are KGHSH and LQKENI. As DNA, the CDR3 is TGTGCCAGCTCAATCGACAGAAAGAACACTGAAGCTTTCTTT. Translation gives CASSIDRKNTEAFF.

The gene calls are TRBV19 and TRBJ1-2; tentatively, D is TRBD1 (6 bases). Germline values: CDR1 LNHDA, CDR2 SQIVND (reference sequence). V was trimmed by 6 bases and J by 3 bases, leaving 17 bases between them. The CDR3 extends over 15 amino acids. The CDR3 DNA is TGTGCCAGTAGCCAATGGAGGGGGTCTTACTATGGCTACACCTTC. This sequence encodes CASSQWRGSYYGYTF. The full variable domain, completed using reference TRBV19 and TRBJ1-2, is DGGITQSPKYLFRKEGQNVTLSCEQNLNHDAMYWYRQDPGQGLRLIYYSQIVNDFQKGDIAEGYSVSREKKESFPLTVTSAQKNPTAFYLCASSQWRGSYYGYTFGSGTRLTVV.

The chain is built from TRBV5-5 and TRBJ1-1; possible D gene TRBD1, 5 bases. Germline CDR1 and CDR2: SGHKS and YYEKEE (reference sequence). The length of the CDR3 is 15 residues. V was pared by 4 bases and J by 0 bases, with 13 bases between. The DNA of the CDR3 is TGTGCCAGCAGCGCAGGGTTTGGGGTGAACACTGAAGCTTTCTTT. This translates into CASSAGFGVNTEAFF.

The genes are TRBV6-6 and TRBJ2-5; the D gene is possibly TRBD2 (7 bases). The V end lost 4 bases, the J end lost 7 bases, and 16 bases lay between the germline ends. The CDR3 extends over 14 amino acids. Germline lookup yields CDR1 MNHNY and CDR2 SVGAGI (reference sequence). For the CDR3, the DNA is TGTGCCAGCAGTTGGACTAGGGGGGAAAGGACCCAGTACTTC. Translating gives CASSWTRGERTQYF.